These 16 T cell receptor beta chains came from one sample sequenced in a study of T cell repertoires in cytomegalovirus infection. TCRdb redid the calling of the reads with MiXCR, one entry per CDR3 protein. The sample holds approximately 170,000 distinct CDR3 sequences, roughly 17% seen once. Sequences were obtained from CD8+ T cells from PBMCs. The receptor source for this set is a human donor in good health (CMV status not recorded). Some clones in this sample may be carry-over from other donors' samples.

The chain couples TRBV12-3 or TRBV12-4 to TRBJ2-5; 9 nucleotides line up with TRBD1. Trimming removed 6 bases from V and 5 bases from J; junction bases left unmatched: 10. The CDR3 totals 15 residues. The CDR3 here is CASSPTGGASETQYF. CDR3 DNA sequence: TGTGCCAGCAGCCCTACAGGGGGCGCATCGGAGACCCAGTACTTC.

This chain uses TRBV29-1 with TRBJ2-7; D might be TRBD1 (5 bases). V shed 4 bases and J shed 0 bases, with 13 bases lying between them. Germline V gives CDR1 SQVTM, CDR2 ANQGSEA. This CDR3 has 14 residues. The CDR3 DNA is TGCAGCGTTGTTAACAGGATAAGCTCCTACGAGCAGTACTTC. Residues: CSVVNRISSYEQYF.

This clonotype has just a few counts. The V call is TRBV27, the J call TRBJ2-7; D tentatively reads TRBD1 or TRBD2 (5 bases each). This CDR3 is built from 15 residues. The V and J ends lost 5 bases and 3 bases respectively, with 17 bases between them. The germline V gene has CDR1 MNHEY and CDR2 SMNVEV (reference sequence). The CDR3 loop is CASSPYRDGGYEQYF. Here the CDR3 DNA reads TGTGCCAGCAGTCCCTACCGGGACGGAGGCTACGAGCAGTACTTC.

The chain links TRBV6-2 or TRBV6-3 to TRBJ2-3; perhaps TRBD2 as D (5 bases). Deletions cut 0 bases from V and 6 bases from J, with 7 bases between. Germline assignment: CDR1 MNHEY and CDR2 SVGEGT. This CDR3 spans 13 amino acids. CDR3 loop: CASSYSLADTQYF. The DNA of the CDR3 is TGTGCCAGCAGTTACTCTTTAGCGGATACGCAGTATTTT.

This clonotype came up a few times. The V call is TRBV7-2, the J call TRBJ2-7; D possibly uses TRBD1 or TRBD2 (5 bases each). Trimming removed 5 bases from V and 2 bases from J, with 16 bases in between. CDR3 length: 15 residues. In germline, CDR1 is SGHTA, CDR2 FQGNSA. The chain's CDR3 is CASSDKPGPTYEQYF. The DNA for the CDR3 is TGTGCCAGCAGCGACAAACCGGGACCTACCTACGAGCAGTACTTC.

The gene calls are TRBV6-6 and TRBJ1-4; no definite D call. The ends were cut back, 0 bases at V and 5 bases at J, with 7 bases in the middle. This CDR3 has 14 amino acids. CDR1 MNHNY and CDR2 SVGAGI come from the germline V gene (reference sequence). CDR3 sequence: CASSYSKMNEKLFF. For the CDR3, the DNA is TGTGCCAGCAGTTACTCGAAGATGAATGAAAAACTGTTTTTT.

The CDR3 is CASSFGVGQPQHF. The CDR3 DNA is TGTGCCAGCAGTTTCGGAGTGGGTCAGCCCCAGCATTTT. The chain is built from TRBV28 and TRBJ1-5, with no clear D. The CDR3 length is 13 residues. V lost 3 bases to trimming and J lost 6 bases, with 9 bases between them. Germline V CDR1 and CDR2: MDHEN, SYDVKM.

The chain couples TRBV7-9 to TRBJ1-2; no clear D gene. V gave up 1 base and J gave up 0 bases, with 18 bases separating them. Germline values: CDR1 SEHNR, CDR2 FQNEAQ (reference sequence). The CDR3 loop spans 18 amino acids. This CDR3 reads CASSLGNSPPRANYGYTF. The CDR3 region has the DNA TGTGCCAGCAGCTTAGGGAACTCACCACCTCGAGCTAACTATGGCTACACCTTC. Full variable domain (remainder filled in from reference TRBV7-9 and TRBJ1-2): DTGVSQNPRHKITKRGQNVTFRCDPISEHNRLYWYRQTLGQGPEFLTYFQNEAQLEKSRLLSDRFSAERPKGSFSTLEIQRTEQGDSAMYLCASSLGNSPPRANYGYTFGSGTRLTVV.

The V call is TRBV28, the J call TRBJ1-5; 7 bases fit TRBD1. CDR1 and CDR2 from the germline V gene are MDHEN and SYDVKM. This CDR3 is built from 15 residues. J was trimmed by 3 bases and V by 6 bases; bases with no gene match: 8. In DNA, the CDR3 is TGTGCCAGCAGGGACGCTGACAGGGACAATCAGCCCCAGCATTTT. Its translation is CASRDADRDNQPQHF.

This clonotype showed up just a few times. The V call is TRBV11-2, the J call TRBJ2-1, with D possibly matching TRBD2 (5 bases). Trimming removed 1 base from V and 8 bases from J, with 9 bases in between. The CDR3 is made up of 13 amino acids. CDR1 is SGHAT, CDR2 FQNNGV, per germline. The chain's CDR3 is CASSLGPGDEQFF. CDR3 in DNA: TGTGCCAGCAGCTTAGGACCCGGGGATGAGCAGTTCTTC.

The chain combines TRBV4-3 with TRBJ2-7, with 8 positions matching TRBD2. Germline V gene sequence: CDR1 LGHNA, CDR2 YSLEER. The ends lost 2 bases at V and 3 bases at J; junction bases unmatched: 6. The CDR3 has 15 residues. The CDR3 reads CASSQSPTSVYEQYF. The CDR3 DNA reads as TGCGCCAGCAGCCAATCCCCGACTAGCGTCTACGAGCAGTACTTC.

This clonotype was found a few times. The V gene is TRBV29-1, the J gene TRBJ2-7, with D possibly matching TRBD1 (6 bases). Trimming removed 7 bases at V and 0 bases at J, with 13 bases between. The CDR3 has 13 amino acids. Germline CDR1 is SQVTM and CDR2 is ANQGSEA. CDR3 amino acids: CSAETGSSYEQYF. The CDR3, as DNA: TGCAGCGCAGAGACAGGTTCCTCCTACGAGCAGTACTTC.

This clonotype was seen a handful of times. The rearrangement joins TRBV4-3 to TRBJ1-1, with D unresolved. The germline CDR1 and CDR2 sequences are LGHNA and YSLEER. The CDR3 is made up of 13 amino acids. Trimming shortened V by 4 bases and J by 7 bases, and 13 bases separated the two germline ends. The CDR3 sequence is CASSLRPGDEAFF. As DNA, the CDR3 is TGCGCCAGCAGCCTGCGCCCTGGAGATGAAGCTTTCTTT.

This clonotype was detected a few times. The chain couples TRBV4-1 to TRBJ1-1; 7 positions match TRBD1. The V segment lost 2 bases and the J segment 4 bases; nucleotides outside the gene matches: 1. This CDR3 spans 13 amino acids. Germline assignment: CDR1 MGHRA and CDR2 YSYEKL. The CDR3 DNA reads TGCGCCAGCAGCCAAACAGGGGCCACTGAAGCTTTCTTT. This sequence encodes CASSQTGATEAFF.

CDR3 in amino acids: CASSRLLQRAQETQYF. DNA for the CDR3: TGTGCCAGCAGTCGCCTCCTCCAACGAGCGCAAGAGACCCAGTACTTC. The chain uses TRBV28 and TRBJ2-5; D gene ambiguous. The length of the CDR3 is 16 residues. CDR1 and CDR2 from the germline V gene are MDHEN and SYDVKM. V was clipped by 5 bases and J by 2 bases, with 18 bases between them.

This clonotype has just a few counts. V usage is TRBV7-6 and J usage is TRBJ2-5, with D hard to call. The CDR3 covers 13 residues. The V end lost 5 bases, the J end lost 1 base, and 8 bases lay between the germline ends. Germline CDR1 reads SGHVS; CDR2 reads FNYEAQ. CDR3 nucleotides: TGTGCCAGCAGCATATTGCCCCAAGAGACCCAGTACTTC. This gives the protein CASSILPQETQYF.